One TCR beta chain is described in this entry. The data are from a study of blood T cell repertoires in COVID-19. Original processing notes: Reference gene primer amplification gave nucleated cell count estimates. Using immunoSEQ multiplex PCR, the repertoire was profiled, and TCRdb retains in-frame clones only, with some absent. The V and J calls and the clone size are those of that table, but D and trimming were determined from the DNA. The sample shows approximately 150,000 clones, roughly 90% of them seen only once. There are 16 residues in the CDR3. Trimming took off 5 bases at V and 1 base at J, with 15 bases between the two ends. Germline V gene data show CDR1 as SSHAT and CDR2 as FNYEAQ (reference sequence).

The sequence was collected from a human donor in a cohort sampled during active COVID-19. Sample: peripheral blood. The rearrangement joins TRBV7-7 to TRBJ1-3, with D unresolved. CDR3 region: CASSPAGFNSGNTIYF. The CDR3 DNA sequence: TGTGCCAGCAGCCCAGCGGGGTTTAATTCTGGAAACACCATATATTTT.